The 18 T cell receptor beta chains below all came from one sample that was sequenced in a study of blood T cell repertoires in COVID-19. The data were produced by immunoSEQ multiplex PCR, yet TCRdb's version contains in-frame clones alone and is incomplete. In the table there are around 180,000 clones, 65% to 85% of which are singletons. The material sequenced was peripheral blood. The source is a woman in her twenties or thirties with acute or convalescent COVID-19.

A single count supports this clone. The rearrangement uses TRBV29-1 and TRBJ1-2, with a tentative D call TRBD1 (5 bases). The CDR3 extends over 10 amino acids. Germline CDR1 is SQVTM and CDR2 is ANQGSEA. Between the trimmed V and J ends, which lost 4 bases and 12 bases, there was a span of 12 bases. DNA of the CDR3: TGCAGCGTTGGGGGCCGACAGAACACCTTC. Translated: CSVGGRQNTF.

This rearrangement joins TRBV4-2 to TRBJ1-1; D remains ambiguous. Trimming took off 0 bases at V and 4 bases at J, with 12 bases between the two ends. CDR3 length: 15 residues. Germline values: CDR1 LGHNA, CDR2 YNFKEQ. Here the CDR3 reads CASSQEWLGSTEAFF. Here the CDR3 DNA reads TGTGCCAGCAGCCAAGAGTGGCTTGGGAGCACTGAAGCTTTCTTT.

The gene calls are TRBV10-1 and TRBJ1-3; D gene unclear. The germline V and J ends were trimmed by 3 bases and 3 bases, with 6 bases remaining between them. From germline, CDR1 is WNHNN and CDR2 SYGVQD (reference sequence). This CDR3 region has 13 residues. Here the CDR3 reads CASSDGGGNTIYF. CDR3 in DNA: TGCGCCAGCAGTGACGGCGGTGGAAACACCATATATTTT.

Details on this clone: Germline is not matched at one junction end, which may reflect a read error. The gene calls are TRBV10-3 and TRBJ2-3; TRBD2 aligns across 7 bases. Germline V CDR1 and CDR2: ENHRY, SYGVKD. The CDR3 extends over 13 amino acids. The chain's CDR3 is CASSSGSTDTQYF. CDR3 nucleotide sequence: TGTGCCAGCAGTAGCGGGAGCACAGATACGCAGTATTTT.

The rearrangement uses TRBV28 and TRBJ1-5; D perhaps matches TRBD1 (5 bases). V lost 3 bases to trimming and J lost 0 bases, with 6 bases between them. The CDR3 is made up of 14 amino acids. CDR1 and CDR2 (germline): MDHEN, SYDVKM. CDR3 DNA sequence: TGTGCCAGCAGTTTGGGGCATAGCAATCAGCCCCAGCATTTT. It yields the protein CASSLGHSNQPQHF. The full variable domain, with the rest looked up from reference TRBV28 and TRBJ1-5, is DVKVTQSSRYLVKRTGEKVFLECVQDMDHENMFWYRQDPGLGLRLIYFSYDVKMKEKGDIPEGYSVSREKKERFSLILESASTNQTSMYLCASSLGHSNQPQHFGDGTRLSIL.

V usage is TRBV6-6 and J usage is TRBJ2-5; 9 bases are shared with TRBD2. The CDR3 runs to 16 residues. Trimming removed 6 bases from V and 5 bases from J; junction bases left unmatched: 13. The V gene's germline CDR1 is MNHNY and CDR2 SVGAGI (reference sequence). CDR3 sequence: CASRTAAGGRVETQYF. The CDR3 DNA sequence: TGTGCCAGCAGGACGGCGGCGGGAGGGAGAGTGGAGACCCAGTACTTC.

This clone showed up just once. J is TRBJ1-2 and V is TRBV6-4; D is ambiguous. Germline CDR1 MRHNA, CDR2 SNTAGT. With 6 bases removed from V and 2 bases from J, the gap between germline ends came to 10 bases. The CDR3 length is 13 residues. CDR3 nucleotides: TGTGCCAGCAGCCAGACGGGAAACTATGGCTACACCTTC. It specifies CASSQTGNYGYTF.

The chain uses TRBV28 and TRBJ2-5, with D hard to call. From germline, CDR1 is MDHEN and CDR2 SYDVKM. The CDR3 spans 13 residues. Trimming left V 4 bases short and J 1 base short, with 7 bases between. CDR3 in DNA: TGTGCCAGCAGTTCGAACATCCAAGAGACCCAGTACTTC. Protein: CASSSNIQETQYF.

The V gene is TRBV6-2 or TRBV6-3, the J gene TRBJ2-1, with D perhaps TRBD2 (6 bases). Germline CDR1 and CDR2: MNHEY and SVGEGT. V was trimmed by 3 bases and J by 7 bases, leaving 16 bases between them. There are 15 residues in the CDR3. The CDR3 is CASSYTSRTGNEQFF. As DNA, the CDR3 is TGTGCCAGCAGTTATACTAGCCGAACCGGGAATGAGCAGTTCTTC.

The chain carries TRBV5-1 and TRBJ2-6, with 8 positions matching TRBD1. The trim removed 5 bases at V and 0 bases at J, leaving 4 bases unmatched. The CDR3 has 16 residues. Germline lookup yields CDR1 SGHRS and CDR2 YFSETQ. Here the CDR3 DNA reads TGCGCCAGCAGTTCAGGGGGCCACTCTGGGGCCAACGTCCTGACTTTC. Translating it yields CASSSGGHSGANVLTF.

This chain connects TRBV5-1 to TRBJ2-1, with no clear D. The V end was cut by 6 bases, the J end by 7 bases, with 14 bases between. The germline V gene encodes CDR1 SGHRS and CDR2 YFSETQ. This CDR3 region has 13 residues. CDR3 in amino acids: CASTSQNLNEQFF. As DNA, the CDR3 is TGCGCCAGCACTTCTCAGAATTTGAATGAGCAGTTCTTC.

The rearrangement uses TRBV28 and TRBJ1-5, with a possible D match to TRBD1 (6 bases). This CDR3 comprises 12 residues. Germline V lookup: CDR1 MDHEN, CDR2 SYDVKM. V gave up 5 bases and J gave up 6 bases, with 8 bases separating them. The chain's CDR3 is CASSQGRQPQHF. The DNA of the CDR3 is TGTGCCAGCAGTCAGGGGCGTCAGCCCCAGCATTTT. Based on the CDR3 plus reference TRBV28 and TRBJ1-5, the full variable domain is DVKVTQSSRYLVKRTGEKVFLECVQDMDHENMFWYRQDPGLGLRLIYFSYDVKMKEKGDIPEGYSVSREKKERFSLILESASTNQTSMYLCASSQGRQPQHFGDGTRLSIL.

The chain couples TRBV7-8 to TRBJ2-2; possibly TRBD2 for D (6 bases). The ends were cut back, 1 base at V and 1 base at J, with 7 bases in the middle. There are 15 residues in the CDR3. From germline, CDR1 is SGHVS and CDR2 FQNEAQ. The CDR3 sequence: CASSLVGGNTGELFF. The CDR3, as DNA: TGTGCCAGCAGCTTAGTGGGGGGGAACACCGGGGAGCTGTTTTTT.

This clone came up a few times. The CDR3 protein is CASSYSPRANQPQHF. CDR3 sequence (DNA): TGTGCCAGCAGTTATAGCCCCCGAGCCAATCAGCCCCAGCATTTT. The J gene is TRBJ1-5, the V gene TRBV6-5; D uncertain. The length of the CDR3 is 15 residues. V lost 3 bases, J lost 3 bases, and 12 bases lay in between. Germline CDR1 and CDR2: MNHEY and SVGAGI.

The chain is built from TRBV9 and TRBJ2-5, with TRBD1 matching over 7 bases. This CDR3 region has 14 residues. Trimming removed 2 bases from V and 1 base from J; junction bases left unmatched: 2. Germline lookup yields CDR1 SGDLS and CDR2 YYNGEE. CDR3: CASSVQGVQETQYF. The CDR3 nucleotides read TGTGCCAGCAGCGTTCAGGGGGTCCAAGAGACCCAGTACTTC.

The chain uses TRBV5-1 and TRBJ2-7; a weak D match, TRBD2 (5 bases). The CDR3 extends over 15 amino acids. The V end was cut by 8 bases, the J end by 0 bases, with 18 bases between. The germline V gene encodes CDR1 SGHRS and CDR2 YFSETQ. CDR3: CASQTSTGSSYEQYF. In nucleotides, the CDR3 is TGCGCCAGTCAGACCTCCACGGGGAGCTCCTACGAGCAGTACTTC.

The CDR3 region has the DNA TGCGCCAGCAGCTCAGGGGGCTTAGGCACAGATACGCAGTATTTT. Translating gives CASSSGGLGTDTQYF. This chain uses TRBV5-1 with TRBJ2-3, with 8 bases matching TRBD1. Germline CDR1 SGHRS, CDR2 YFSETQ. This CDR3 contains 15 residues. J gave up 1 base and V 3 bases, and 4 bases lay outside the gene matches.

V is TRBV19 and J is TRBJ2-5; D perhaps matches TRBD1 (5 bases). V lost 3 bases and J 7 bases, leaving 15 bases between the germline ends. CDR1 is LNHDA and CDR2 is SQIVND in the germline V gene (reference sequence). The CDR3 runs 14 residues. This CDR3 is CASSMDSGIGTQYF. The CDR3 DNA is TGTGCCAGTAGTATGGATTCAGGGATCGGGACCCAGTACTTC.